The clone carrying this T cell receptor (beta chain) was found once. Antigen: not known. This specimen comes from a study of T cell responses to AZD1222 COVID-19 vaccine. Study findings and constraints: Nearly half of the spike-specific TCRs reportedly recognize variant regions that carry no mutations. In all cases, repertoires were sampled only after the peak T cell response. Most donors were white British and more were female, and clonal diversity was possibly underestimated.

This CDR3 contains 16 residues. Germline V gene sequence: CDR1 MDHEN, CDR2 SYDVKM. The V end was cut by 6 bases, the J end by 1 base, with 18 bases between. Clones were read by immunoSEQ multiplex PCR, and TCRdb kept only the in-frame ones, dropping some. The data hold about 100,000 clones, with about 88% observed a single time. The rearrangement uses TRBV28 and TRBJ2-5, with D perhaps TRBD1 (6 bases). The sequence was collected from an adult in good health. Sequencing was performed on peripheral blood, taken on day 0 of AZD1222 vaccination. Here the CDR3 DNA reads TGTGCCAGCAGCCCCTCCCCGGGCAGGGGCCAAGAGACCCAGTACTTC. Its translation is CASSPSPGRGQETQYF.